What follows describes a single T cell receptor beta chain. This sample stems from a study of blood T cell repertoires in COVID-19. For the study at large: The samples span acute and convalescent COVID-19 from the United States, Italy and Spain. The cDNA or gDNA used as material had been derived from T cells, B-cell-depleted T cells, or PBMCs.

Germline V gene lookup returns CDR1 ENHRY and CDR2 SYGVKD. This CDR3 contains 15 residues. The V and J ends lost 6 bases and 3 bases respectively, with 14 bases between them. Original processing notes: For nucleated cells, counts were estimated from reference gene primer amplification. Sequenced by immunoSEQ multiplex PCR; TCRdb stores in-frame clones only, minus some. From that table come the V and J calls and clone size; the DNA was used to work out D and trimming. Of 70,000 to 95,000 clones listed, around 89% are singletons. The rearrangement joins TRBV10-3 to TRBJ1-4; D possibly corresponds to TRBD1 (6 bases). The receptor was derived from a man between 70 and 80 years old with active or convalescent COVID-19. Material for sequencing was peripheral blood. In nucleotides, the CDR3 is TGTGCCATCAGACAGGGTTACCATGCTAATGAAAAACTGTTTTTT. This codes for CAIRQGYHANEKLFF.